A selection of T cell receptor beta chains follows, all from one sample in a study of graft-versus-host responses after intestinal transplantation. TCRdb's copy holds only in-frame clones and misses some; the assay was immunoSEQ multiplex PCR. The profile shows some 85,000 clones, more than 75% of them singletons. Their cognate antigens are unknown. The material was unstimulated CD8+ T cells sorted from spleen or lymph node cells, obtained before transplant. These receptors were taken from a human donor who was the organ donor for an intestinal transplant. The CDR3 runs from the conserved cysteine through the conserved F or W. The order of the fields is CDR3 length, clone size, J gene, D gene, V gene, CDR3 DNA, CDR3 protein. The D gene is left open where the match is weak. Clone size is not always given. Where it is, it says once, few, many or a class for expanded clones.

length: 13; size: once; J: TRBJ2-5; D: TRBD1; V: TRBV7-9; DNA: TGTGCCAGCACAACAGGGGGTGGGGAGACCCAGTACTTC; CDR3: CASTTGGGETQYF
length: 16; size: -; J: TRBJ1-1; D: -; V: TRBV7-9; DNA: TGTGCCAGCAGCTTAGTAATAATTGGGGGAACGGATGAAGCTTTCTTT; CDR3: CASSLVIIGGTDEAFF
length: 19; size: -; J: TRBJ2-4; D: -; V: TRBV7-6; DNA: TGTGCCAGCAGCTTAGAGGTCAGGGGACCCATGGAAGCCAAAAACATTCAGTACTTC; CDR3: CASSLEVRGPMEAKNIQYF
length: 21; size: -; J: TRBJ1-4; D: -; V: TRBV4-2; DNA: TGTGCCAGCAGCCAATATGGCCCGAGGAGTCAGGGCCTTTACCCGCGTGAAAAACTGTTTTTT; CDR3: CASSQYGPRSQGLYPREKLFF
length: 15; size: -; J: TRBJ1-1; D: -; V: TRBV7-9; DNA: TGTGCCAGCAGCTTAGTCTCTTCACTGAACACTGAAGCTTTCTTT; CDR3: CASSLVSSLNTEAFF
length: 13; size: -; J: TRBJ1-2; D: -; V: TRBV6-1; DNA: TGTGCCAGCAGTGGAACTGTGAACTATGGCTACACCTTC; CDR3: CASSGTVNYGYTF
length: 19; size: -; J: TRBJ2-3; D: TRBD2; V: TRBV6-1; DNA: TGTGCCAGCAGTGGGACTAGCGGCCGGCAGGTATTCCTCGCAGATACGCAGTATTTT; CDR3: CASSGTSGRQVFLADTQYF
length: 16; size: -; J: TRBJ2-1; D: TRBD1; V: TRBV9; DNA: TGTGCCAGCGGGTCGTATGGACAGGGGGGTCTCGATGAGCAGTTCTTC; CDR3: CASGSYGQGGLDEQFF
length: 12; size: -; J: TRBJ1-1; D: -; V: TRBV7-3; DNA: TGTGCCAGCTCCTCGCTCGGCACTGAAGCTTTCTTT; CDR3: CASSSLGTEAFF
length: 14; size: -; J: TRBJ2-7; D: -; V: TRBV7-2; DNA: TGTGCCAGCAGCTTAGGAGTCGGTTCCTACGAGCAGTACTTC; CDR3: CASSLGVGSYEQYF
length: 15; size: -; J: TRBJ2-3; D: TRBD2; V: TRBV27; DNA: TGTGCCAGCAGTTTATTTCGGGAGGGCACAGATACGCAGTATTTT; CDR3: CASSLFREGTDTQYF
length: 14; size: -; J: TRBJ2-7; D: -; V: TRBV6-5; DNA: TGTGCCAGCAGTTACGAGGAAGGGTCCTACGAGCAGTACTTC; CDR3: CASSYEEGSYEQYF